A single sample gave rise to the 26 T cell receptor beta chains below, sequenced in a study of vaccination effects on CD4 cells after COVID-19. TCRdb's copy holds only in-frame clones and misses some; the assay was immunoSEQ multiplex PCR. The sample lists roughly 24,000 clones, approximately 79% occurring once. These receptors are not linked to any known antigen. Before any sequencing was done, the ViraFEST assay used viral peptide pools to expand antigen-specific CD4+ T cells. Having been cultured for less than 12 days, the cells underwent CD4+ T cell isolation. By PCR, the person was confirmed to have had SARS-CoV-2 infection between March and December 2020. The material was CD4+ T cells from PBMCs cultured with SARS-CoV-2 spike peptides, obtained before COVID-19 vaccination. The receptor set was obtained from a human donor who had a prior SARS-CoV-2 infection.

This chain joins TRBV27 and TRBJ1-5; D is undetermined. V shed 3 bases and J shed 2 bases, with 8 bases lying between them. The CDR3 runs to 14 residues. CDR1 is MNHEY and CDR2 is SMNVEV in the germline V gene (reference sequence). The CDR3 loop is CASSLVLGNQPQHF. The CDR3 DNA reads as TGTGCCAGCAGTTTGGTGTTGGGCAATCAGCCCCAGCATTTT.

DNA of the CDR3: TGTGCCAGCAGCTCCGGACATCCCAATCAGCCCCAGCATTTT. This codes for CASSSGHPNQPQHF. The rearrangement joins TRBV7-9 to TRBJ1-5; a possible D gene is TRBD1 (5 bases). V lost 4 bases and J 3 bases, leaving 10 bases between the germline ends. This CDR3 comprises 14 residues. Germline V gives CDR1 SEHNR, CDR2 FQNEAQ (reference sequence). The full variable domain, completed using reference TRBV7-9 and TRBJ1-5, is DTGVSQNPRHKITKRGQNVTFRCDPISEHNRLYWYRQTLGQGPEFLTYFQNEAQLEKSRLLSDRFSAERPKGSFSTLEIQRTEQGDSAMYLCASSSGHPNQPQHFGDGTRLSIL.

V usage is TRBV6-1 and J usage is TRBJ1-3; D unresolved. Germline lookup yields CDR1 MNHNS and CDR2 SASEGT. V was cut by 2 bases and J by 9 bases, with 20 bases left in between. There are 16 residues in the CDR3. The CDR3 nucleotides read TGTGCCAGCAGTGAACGGGGAGACACCTCGGAGGGCACCATATATTTT. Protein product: CASSERGDTSEGTIYF.

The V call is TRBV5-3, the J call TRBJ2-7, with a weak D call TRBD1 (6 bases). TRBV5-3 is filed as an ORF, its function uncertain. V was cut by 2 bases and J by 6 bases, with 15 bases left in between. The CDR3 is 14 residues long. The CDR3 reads CARSLWTQGPEQYF. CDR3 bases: TGTGCCAGAAGCTTATGGACCCAGGGGCCCGAGCAGTACTTC.

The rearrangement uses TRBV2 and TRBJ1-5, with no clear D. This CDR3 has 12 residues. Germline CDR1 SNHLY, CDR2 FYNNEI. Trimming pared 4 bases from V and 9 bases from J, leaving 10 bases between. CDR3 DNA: TGTGCCAGCAGTGTCACACATGGGCCCCAGCATTTT. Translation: CASSVTHGPQHF.

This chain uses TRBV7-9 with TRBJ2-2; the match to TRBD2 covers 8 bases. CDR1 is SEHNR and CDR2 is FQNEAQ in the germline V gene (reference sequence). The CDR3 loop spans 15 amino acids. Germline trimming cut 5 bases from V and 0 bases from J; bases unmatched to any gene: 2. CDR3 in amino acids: CASSLGLANTGELFF. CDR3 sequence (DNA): TGTGCCAGCAGCCTGGGACTAGCGAACACCGGGGAGCTGTTTTTT.

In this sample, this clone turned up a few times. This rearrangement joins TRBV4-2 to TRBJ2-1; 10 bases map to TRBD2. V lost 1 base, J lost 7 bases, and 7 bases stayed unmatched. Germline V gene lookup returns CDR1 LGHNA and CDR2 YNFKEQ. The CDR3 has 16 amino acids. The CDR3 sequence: CASSQVTAGGRNEQFF. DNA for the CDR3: TGTGCCAGCAGCCAAGTCACAGCGGGAGGGCGGAATGAGCAGTTCTTC.

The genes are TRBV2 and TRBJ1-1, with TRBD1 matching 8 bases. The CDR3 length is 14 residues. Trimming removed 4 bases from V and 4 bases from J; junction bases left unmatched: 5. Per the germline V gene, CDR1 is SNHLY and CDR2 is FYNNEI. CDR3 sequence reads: CASSVLTGATEAFF. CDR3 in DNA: TGTGCCAGCAGTGTCTTGACAGGGGCCACTGAAGCTTTCTTT.

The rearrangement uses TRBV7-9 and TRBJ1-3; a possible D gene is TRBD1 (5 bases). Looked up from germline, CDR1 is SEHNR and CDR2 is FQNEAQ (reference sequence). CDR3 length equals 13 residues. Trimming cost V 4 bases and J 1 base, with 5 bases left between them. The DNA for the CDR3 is TGTGCCAGCAGCTCAGGGTCTGGAAACACCATATATTTT. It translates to CASSSGSGNTIYF. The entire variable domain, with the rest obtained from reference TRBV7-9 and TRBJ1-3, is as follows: DTGVSQNPRHKITKRGQNVTFRCDPISEHNRLYWYRQTLGQGPEFLTYFQNEAQLEKSRLLSDRFSAERPKGSFSTLEIQRTEQGDSAMYLCASSSGSGNTIYFGEGSWLTVV.

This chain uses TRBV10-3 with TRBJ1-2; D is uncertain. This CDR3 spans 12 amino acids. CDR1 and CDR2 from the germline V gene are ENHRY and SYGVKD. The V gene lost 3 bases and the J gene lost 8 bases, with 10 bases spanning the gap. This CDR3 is CAISEMVGGYTF. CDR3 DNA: TGTGCCATCAGTGAAATGGTGGGAGGCTACACCTTC.

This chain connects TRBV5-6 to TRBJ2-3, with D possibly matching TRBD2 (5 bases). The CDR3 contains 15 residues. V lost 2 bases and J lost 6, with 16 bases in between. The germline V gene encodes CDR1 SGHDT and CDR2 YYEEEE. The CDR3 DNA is TGTGCCAGCAGCTTCTATTACCTAGCAGGCGATACGCAGTATTTT. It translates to CASSFYYLAGDTQYF.

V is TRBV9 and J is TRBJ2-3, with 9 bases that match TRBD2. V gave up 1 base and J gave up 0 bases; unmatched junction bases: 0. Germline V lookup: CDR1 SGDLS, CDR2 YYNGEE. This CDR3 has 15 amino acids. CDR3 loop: CASSVSGGSTDTQYF. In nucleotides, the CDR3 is TGTGCCAGCAGCGTAAGCGGGGGGAGCACAGATACGCAGTATTTT.

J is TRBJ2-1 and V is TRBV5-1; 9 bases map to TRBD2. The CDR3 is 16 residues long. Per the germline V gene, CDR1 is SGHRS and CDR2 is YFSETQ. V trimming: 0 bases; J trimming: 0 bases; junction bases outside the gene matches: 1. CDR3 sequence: CASSLELAGSYNEQFF. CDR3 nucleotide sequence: TGCGCCAGCAGCTTGGAACTAGCGGGCTCCTACAATGAGCAGTTCTTC.

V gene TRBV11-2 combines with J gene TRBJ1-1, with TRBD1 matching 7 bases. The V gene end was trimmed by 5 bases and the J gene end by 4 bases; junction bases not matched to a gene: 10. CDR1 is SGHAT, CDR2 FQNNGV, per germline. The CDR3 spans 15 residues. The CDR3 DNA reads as TGTGCCAGCAGCCAATCACAGGGGATGGTCACTGAAGCTTTCTTT. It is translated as CASSQSQGMVTEAFF.

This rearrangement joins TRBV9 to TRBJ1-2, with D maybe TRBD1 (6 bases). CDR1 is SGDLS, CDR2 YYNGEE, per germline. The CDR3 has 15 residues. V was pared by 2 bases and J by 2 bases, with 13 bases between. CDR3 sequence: CASSVGPGVNYGYTF. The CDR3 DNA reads TGTGCCAGCAGCGTCGGGCCAGGGGTAAACTATGGCTACACCTTC.

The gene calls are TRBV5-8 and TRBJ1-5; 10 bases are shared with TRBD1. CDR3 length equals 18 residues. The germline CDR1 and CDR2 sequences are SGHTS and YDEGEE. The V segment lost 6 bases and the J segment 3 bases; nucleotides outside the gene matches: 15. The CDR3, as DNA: TGTGCCAGCACCACCTGGGGAGAGGGACAGGGGTCCAATCAGCCCCAGCATTTT. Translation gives CASTTWGEGQGSNQPQHF.

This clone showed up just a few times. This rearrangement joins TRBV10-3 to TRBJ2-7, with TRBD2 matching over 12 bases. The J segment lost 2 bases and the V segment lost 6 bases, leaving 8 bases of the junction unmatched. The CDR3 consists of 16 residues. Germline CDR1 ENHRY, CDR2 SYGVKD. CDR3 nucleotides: TGTGCCATCAGCCAACCGACTAGCGGGAGTACCTACGAGCAGTACTTC. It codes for CAISQPTSGSTYEQYF.

The CDR3 protein is CASRPDWGGTEAFF. The CDR3 nucleotides read TGTGCCAGCAGGCCGGACTGGGGCGGCACTGAAGCTTTCTTT. The genes are TRBV27 and TRBJ1-1; possibly TRBD1 for D (5 bases). Germline loops: CDR1 MNHEY, CDR2 SMNVEV (reference sequence). V lost 6 bases and J 4 bases, leaving 15 bases between the germline ends. This CDR3 region has 14 residues.

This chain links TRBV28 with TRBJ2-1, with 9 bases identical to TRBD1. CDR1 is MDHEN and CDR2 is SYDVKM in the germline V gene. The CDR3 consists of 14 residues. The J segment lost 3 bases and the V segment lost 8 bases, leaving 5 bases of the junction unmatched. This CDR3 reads CASLPGQGYNEQFF. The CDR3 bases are TGTGCCAGCCTGCCGGGACAGGGCTACAATGAGCAGTTCTTC.

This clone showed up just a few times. The CDR3 here is CASSLRTSASYEQYF. In DNA form, the CDR3 reads TGTGCCAGCAGCCTACGGACTAGCGCCTCCTACGAGCAGTACTTC. The chain carries TRBV5-4 and TRBJ2-7; TRBD2 agrees at 9 bases. After removal of 4 bases from V and 0 bases from J, the junction contained 5 bases not matched to a gene. CDR1 is SGHNT and CDR2 is YYREEE in the germline V gene (reference sequence). The CDR3 contains 15 residues. The full variable domain, its missing parts supplied by reference TRBV5-4 and TRBJ2-7, is ETGVTQSPTHLIKTRGQQVTLRCSSQSGHNTVSWYQQALGQGPQFIFQYYREEENGRGNFPPRFSGLQFPNYSSELNVNALELDDSALYLCASSLRTSASYEQYFGPGTRLTVT.

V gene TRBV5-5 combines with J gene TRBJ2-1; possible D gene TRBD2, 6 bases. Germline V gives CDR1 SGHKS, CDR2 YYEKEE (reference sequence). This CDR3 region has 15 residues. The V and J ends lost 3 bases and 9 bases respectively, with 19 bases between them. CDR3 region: CASSWGLASRGEQFF. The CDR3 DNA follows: TGTGCCAGCAGCTGGGGACTGGCCTCCCGGGGTGAGCAGTTCTTC.

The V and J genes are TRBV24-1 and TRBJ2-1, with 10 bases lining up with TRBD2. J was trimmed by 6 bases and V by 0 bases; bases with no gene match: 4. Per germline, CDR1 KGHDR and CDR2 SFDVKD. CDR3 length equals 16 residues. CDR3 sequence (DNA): TGTGCCACCAGTGATTTGCTAGCGGGAGAGGGCAATGAGCAGTTCTTC. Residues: CATSDLLAGEGNEQFF.

In DNA, the CDR3 is TGTGCCAGCAGTTTAACTCGGGACGGCTACTATGGCTACACCTTC. The encoded protein is CASSLTRDGYYGYTF. The chain is built from TRBV27 and TRBJ1-2; D perhaps matches TRBD1 (5 bases). The CDR3 has 15 residues. In germline, CDR1 is MNHEY, CDR2 SMNVEV (reference sequence). V gave up 2 bases and J gave up 3 bases, with 13 bases separating them.

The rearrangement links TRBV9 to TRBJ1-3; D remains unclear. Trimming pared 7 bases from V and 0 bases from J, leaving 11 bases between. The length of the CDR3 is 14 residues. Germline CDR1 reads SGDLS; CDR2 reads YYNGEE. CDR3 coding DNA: TGTGCCAGCGGAGTTCTTAGCTCTGGAAACACCATATATTTT. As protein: CASGVLSSGNTIYF.

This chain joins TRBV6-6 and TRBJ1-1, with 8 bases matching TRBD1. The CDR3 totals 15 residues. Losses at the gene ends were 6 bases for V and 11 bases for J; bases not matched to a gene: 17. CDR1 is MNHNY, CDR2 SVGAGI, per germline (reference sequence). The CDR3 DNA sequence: TGTGCCAGCAGCCGACCGGGACAGGCGGTCGCGGGCGCTTTCTTT. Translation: CASSRPGQAVAGAFF.

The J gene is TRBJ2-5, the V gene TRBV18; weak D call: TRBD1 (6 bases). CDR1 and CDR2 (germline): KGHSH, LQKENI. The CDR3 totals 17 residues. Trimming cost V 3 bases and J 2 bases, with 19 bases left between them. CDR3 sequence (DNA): TGTGCCAGCTCACCTTTAAGACACCTACAGGGTCAAGAGACCCAGTACTTC. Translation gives CASSPLRHLQGQETQYF.